This TCR beta chain emerged from a study of siplizumab effects on memory and regulatory T cells. Whole-study findings and limits: A major contribution to the alloresponse seemed to be made by naive T cells, which seemed more diverse than memory cells.

Approximately 100,000 TCR templates per sample were sequenced. Profiling relied on immunoSEQ multiplex PCR, and the TCRdb table lists in-frame clones only, not all of them. The data contain about 120,000 clones, roughly 92% of them singletons. This clone was observed a few times. Its cognate antigen is unknown. The sample comprised CD4+ T cells sorted from blood. This TCR was recovered from a human donor in good health.

CDR3 sequence (DNA): TGTGCCAGCAGTGGCCCGGGCTACACCTTC. Its protein is CASSGPGYTF. The chain combines TRBV6-1 with TRBJ1-2; D is undetermined. Germline loops: CDR1 MNHNS, CDR2 SASEGT. The V end was cut by 4 bases, the J end by 8 bases, with 5 bases between. CDR3 length: 10 amino acids.